This T cell receptor (beta chain) was identified during a study of shared clonotypes between healthy human individuals. The data were produced by immunoSEQ multiplex PCR, yet TCRdb's version contains in-frame clones alone and is incomplete. The sample holds about 820,000 clones; 80% to 95% are singletons and the top ten take approximately 25%. Trimming took 6 bases from V and 7 from J; bases not matched to a gene: 5. Per the germline V gene, CDR1 is SGHDN and CDR2 is FVKESK. This CDR3 region has 13 residues. CD45RO-negative CD8 cells positively selected for CCR7 made up the naive population, which excluded terminally differentiated effector memory CD45RA+ cells.

The sample was naive CD8+ T cells sorted from blood. This chain connects TRBV14 to TRBJ2-2; 7 bases are a match to TRBD1. The receptor's source is a man aged 25 to 40 in good health. Written as DNA, the CDR3 is TGTGCCAGCAGTGGACAGGAGGTCGGGGAGCTGTTTTTT. It yields the protein CASSGQEVGELFF.